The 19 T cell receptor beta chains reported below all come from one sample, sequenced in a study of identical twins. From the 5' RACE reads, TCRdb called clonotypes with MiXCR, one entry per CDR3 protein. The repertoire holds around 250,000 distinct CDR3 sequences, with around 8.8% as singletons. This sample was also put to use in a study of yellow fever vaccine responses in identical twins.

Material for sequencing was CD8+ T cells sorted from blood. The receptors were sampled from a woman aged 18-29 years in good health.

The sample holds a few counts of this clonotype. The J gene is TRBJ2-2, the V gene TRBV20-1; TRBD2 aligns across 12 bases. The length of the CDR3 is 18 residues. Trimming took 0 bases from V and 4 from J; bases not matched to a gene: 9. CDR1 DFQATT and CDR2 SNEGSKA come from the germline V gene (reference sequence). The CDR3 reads CSARDPDVTSGSTGELFF. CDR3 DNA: TGCAGTGCTAGAGACCCTGATGTGACTAGCGGGAGCACCGGGGAGCTGTTTTTT.

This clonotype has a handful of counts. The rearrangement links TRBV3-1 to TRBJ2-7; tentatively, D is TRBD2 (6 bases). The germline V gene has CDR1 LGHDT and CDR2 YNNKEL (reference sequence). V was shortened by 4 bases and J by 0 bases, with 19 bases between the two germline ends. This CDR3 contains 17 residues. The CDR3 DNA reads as TGTGCCAGCAGCCCGGGACCTAGCGTCAAAGCCTCCTACGAGCAGTACTTC. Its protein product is CASSPGPSVKASYEQYF.

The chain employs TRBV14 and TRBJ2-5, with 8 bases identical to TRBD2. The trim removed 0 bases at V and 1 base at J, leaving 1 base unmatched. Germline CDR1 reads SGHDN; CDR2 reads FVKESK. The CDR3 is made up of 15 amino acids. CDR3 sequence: CASSQEGLGQETQYF. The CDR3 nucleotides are TGTGCCAGCAGCCAAGAGGGACTAGGCCAAGAGACCCAGTACTTC.

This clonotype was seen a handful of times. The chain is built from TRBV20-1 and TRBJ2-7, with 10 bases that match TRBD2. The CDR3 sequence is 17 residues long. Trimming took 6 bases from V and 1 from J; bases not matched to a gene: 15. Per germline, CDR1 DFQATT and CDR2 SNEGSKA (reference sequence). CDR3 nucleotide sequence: TGCAGTGCCACAGGGGTAGCGGGAGGATCATTGTCCTACGAGCAGTACTTC. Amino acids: CSATGVAGGSLSYEQYF.

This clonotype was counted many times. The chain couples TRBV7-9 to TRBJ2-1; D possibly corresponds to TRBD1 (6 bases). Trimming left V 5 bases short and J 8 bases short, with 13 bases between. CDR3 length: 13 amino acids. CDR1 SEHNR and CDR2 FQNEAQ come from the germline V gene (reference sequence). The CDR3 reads CASSPAGDYEQFF. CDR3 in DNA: TGTGCCAGCAGCCCGGCAGGGGATTATGAGCAGTTCTTC.

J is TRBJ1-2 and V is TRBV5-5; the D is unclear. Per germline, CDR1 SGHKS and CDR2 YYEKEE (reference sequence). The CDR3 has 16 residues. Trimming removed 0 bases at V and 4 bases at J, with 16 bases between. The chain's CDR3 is CASSLGARALPYGYTF. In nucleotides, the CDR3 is TGTGCCAGCAGCTTGGGGGCGAGGGCCCTCCCCTATGGCTACACCTTC.

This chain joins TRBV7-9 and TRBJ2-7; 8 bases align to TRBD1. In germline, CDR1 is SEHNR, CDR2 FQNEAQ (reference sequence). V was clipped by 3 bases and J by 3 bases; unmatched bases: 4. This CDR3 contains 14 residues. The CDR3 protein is CASSFFGQGYEQYF. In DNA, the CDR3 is TGTGCCAGCAGCTTTTTCGGACAGGGCTACGAGCAGTACTTC.

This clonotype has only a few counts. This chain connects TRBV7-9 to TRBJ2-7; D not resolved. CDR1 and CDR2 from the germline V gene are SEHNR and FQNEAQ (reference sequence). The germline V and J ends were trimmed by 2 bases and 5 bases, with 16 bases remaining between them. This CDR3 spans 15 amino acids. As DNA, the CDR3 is TGTGCCAGCAGCTTATTTTTAATTTTCGCCCACGAGCAGTACTTC. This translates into CASSLFLIFAHEQYF.

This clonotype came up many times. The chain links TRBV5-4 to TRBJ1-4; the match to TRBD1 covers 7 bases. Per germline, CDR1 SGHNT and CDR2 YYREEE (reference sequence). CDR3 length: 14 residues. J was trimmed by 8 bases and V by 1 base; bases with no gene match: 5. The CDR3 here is CASSLRQGGEKLFF. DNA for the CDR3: TGTGCCAGCAGCTTGCGACAGGGCGGGGAAAAACTGTTTTTT.

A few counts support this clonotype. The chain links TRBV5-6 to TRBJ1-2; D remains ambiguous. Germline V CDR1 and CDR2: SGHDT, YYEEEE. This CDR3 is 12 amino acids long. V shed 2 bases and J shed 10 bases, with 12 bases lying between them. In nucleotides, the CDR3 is TGTGCCAGCAGCTTCGACACGGCATACTACACCTTC. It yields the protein CASSFDTAYYTF.

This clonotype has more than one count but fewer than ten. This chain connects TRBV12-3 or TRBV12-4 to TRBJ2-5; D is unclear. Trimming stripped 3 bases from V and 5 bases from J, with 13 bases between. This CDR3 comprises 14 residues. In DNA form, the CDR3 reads TGTGCCAGCAGTTTTAGGGCTAGTATTGAGACCCAGTACTTC. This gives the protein CASSFRASIETQYF.

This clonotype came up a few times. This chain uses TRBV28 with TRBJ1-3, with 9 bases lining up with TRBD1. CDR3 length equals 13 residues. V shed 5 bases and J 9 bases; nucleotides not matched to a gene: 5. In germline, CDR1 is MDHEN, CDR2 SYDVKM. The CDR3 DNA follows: TGTGCCAGCAGTCGGGGACAGGGTGGCACCATATATTTT. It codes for CASSRGQGGTIYF. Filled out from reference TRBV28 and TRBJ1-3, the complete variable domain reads DVKVTQSSRYLVKRTGEKVFLECVQDMDHENMFWYRQDPGLGLRLIYFSYDVKMKEKGDIPEGYSVSREKKERFSLILESASTNQTSMYLCASSRGQGGTIYFGEGSWLTVV.

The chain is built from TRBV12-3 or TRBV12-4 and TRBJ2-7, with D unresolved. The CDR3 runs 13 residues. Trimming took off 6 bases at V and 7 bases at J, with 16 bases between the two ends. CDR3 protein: CASRPQASGEQYF. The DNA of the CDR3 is TGTGCCAGCAGACCCCAGGCCTCTGGGGAGCAGTACTTC.

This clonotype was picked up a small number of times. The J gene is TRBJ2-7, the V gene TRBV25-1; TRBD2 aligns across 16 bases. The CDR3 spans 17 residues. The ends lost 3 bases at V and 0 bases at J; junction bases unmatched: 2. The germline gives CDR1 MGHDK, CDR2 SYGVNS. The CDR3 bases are TGTGCCAGCAGTGATGGGACTAGCGGGAGGGACTCCTACGAGCAGTACTTC. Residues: CASSDGTSGRDSYEQYF.

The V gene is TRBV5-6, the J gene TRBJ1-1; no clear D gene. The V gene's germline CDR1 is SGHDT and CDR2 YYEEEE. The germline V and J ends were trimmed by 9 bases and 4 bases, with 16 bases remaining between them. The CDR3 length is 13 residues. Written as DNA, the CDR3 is TGTGCCATGAGCTCCGGACTCATCACTGAAGCTTTCTTT. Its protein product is CAMSSGLITEAFF.

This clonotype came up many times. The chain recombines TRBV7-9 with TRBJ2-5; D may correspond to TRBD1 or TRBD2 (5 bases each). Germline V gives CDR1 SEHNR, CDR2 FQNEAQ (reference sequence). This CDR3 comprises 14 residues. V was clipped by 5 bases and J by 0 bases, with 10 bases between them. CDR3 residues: CASSGRDHQETQYF. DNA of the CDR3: TGTGCCAGCAGCGGCCGGGACCACCAAGAGACCCAGTACTTC.

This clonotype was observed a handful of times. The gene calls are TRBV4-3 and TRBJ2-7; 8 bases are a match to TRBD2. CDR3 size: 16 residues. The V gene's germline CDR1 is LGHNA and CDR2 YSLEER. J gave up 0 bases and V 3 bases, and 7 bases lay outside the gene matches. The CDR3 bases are TGCGCCAGCAGCCATGGGACCGGGACTAGCTCCTACGAGCAGTACTTC. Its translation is CASSHGTGTSSYEQYF.

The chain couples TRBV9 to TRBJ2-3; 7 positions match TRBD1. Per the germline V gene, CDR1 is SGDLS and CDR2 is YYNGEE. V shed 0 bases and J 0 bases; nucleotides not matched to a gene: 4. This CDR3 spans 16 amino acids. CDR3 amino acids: CASSVEGGGSTDTQYF. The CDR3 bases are TGTGCCAGCAGCGTAGAAGGGGGCGGGAGCACAGATACGCAGTATTTT.

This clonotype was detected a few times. The CDR3 sequence is CSDHSNTEAFF. CDR3 in DNA: TGCAGCGACCACAGTAACACTGAAGCTTTCTTT. V is TRBV29-1 and J is TRBJ1-1; D unresolved. The V and J ends lost 7 bases and 2 bases respectively, with 8 bases between them. The CDR3 extends over 11 amino acids. The germline gives CDR1 SQVTM, CDR2 ANQGSEA.